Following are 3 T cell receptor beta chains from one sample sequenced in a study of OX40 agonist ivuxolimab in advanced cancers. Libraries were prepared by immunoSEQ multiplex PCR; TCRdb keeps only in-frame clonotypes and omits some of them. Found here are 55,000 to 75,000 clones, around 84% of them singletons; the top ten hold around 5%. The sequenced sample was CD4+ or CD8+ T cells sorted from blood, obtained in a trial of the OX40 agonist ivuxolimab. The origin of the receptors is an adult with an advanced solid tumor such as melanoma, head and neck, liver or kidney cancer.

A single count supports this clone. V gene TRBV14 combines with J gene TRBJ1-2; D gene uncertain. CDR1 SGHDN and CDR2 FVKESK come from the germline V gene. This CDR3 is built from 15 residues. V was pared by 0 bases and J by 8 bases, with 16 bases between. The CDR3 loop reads CASSQDQSQTRGYTF. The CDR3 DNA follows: TGTGCCAGCAGCCAAGATCAGTCCCAAACCCGGGGCTACACCTTC.

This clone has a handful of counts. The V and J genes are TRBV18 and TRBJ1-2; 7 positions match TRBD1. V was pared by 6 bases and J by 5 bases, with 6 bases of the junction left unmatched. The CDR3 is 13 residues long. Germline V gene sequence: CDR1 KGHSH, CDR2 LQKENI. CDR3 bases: TGTGCCAGCTCCGACCAGGGACAGTATGGCTACACCTTC. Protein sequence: CASSDQGQYGYTF.

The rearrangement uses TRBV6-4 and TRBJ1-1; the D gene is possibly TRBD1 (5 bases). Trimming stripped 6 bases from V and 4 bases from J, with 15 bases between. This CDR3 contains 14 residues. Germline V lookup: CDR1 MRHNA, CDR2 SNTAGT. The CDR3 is CASRTGPGTTEAFF. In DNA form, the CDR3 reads TGTGCCAGCAGGACCGGGCCCGGGACCACTGAAGCTTTCTTT.